The 11 T cell receptor beta chains in this list originate from one sample, sequenced in a study of cytomegalovirus exposure and HLA in healthy donors. Both 60 Vbeta primers and 13 Jbeta primers went into the PCR. The method was immunoSEQ multiplex PCR; TCRdb's version includes in-frame clones alone and lacks a portion of them. The sample comprises approximately 150,000 clones, approximately 80% of which are singletons, and around 4.5% rests with the top ten. Sample: PBMCs. Source of these receptors: a man aged 25-40 years in good health and CMV-seronegative.

The J gene is TRBJ2-1, the V gene TRBV5-4, with D maybe TRBD2 (5 bases). CDR3 size: 14 residues. The germline V and J ends were trimmed by 0 bases and 9 bases, with 13 bases remaining between them. The germline CDR1 and CDR2 sequences are SGHNT and YYREEE (reference sequence). The CDR3 nucleotides read TGTGCCAGCAGCTTGGCCCTAGCAGAGGCTGAGCAGTTCTTC. Translated, it gives CASSLALAEAEQFF. The full variable domain, completed using reference TRBV5-4 and TRBJ2-1, is ETGVTQSPTHLIKTRGQQVTLRCSSQSGHNTVSWYQQALGQGPQFIFQYYREEENGRGNFPPRFSGLQFPNYSSELNVNALELDDSALYLCASSLALAEAEQFFGPGTRLTVL.

CDR3 in amino acids: CASSSPRSNQPQHF. In nucleotides, the CDR3 is TGTGCCAGCAGCTCCCCGAGGAGCAATCAGCCCCAGCATTTT. This sequence joins TRBV27 and TRBJ1-5; the D is unclear. Germline CDR1 and CDR2: MNHEY and SMNVEV (reference sequence). The V end was cut by 6 bases, the J end by 1 base, with 10 bases between. The CDR3 length is 14 residues.

The chain joins TRBV4-1 to TRBJ2-2; D not resolved. Trimming took off 2 bases at V and 0 bases at J, with 13 bases between the two ends. CDR1 is MGHRA and CDR2 is YSYEKL in the germline V gene. The CDR3 covers 17 residues. CDR3 bases: TGCGCCAGCAGCCAATGGCATACGAACGCGAACACCGGGGAGCTGTTTTTT. This codes for CASSQWHTNANTGELFF.

This rearrangement joins TRBV4-1 to TRBJ2-1; the match to TRBD2 covers 11 bases. CDR3 length: 18 residues. Per germline, CDR1 MGHRA and CDR2 YSYEKL. Unmatched junction bases numbered 13, after V lost 2 bases and J lost 7 bases. CDR3 loop: CASSQLANSGRAENEQFF. The DNA of the CDR3 is TGCGCCAGCAGCCAATTGGCCAATAGCGGGAGGGCCGAGAATGAGCAGTTCTTC.

The chain recombines TRBV9 with TRBJ1-5, with TRBD1 as a possible D gene (6 bases). Germline V gene lookup returns CDR1 SGDLS and CDR2 YYNGEE. V was shortened by 5 bases and J by 3 bases, with 12 bases between the two germline ends. The CDR3 contains 14 residues. CDR3 protein: CASSEDRSNQPQHF. The CDR3, as DNA: TGTGCCAGCAGTGAGGACAGATCCAATCAGCCCCAGCATTTT.

By share of the sample, this clone is medium-sized. J is TRBJ2-2 and V is TRBV4-1; D may be TRBD1 (6 bases). Looked up from germline, CDR1 is MGHRA and CDR2 is YSYEKL. The CDR3 has 13 residues. Trimming pared 3 bases from V and 8 bases from J, leaving 10 bases between. The CDR3 nucleotides are TGCGCCAGCAGCCATATCAGGGGTGGGGAGCTGTTTTTT. It translates to CASSHIRGGELFF.

The chain combines TRBV29-1 with TRBJ1-2; 11 bases align to TRBD1. Per the germline V gene, CDR1 is SQVTM and CDR2 is ANQGSEA. This CDR3 is 15 amino acids long. The trim removed 4 bases at V and 7 bases at J, leaving 11 bases unmatched. In DNA, the CDR3 is TGCAGCGTTGGGGACCGGGACAGGGGGATTGGTGGCTACACCTTC. Translated: CSVGDRDRGIGGYTF.

The chain carries TRBV6-6 and TRBJ2-5; 8 bases match TRBD1. Trimming took 6 bases from V and 5 from J; bases not matched to a gene: 14. There are 16 residues in the CDR3. From germline, CDR1 is MNHNY and CDR2 SVGAGI (reference sequence). For the CDR3, the DNA is TGTGCCAGCAGCCCCTGGGGGACAGGAGAGGTGGAGACCCAGTACTTC. It translates to CASSPWGTGEVETQYF.

The V call is TRBV29-1, the J call TRBJ1-4; TRBD1 matches at 7 bases. Trimming took 4 bases from V and 8 from J; bases not matched to a gene: 4. Germline V gene sequence: CDR1 SQVTM, CDR2 ANQGSEA. The CDR3 consists of 12 residues. The CDR3 loop reads CSVGGGREKLFF. The CDR3 DNA sequence: TGCAGCGTTGGAGGGGGCCGGGAAAAACTGTTTTTT. Drawing the rest from reference TRBV29-1 and TRBJ1-4, the complete variable domain is SAVISQKPSRDICQRGTSLTIQCQVDSQVTMMFWYRQQPGQSLTLIATANQGSEATYESGFVIDKFPISRPNLTFSTLTVSNMSPEDSSIYLCSVGGGREKLFFGSGTQLSVL.

The chain links TRBV9 to TRBJ2-2; D call uncertain. The CDR3 runs 12 residues. V lost 4 bases to trimming and J lost 6 bases, with 7 bases between them. Germline CDR1 and CDR2: SGDLS and YYNGEE. Written as DNA, the CDR3 is TGTGCCAGCAGCCCCCATCCCGGGGAGCTGTTTTTT. As protein: CASSPHPGELFF.

The chain employs TRBV5-6 and TRBJ2-2; tentative D call: TRBD1 (5 bases). Per germline, CDR1 SGHDT and CDR2 YYEEEE. CDR3 length: 15 residues. Trimming took 1 base from V and 0 from J, leaving 7 bases between them. In DNA form, the CDR3 reads TGTGCCAGCAGCTTGATACAGGCGAACACCGGGGAGCTGTTTTTT. Its translation: CASSLIQANTGELFF.